The 21 T cell receptor beta chains in this list originate from one sample, sequenced in a study of CD8 T cells in Susac syndrome. The authors reverse transcribed about 0.5 to 1 ug RNA with random hexamers. MiXCR, run by TCRdb on the immunoSEQ multiplex PCR reads, gives a single entry per CDR3 protein. The sample yields over 95,000 distinct CDR3 sequences, roughly 92% seen once. Sequences were obtained from CD8+ T cells from PBMCs. The receptors originated from a human donor in good health.

The chain couples TRBV6-2 or TRBV6-3 to TRBJ2-7; 12 nucleotides agree with TRBD2. V trimming: 6 bases; J trimming: 4 bases; junction bases outside the gene matches: 7. Germline V gives CDR1 MNHEY, CDR2 SVGEGT. The CDR3 consists of 15 residues. This chain's CDR3 is CASRPTSGRFYEQYF. CDR3 bases: TGTGCCAGCAGACCTACTAGCGGGAGGTTTTACGAGCAGTACTTC.

There are a few counts of this clonotype. In DNA form, the CDR3 reads TGTGCCAGCAGTTCGCCGACCGGGGAGCTGTTTTTT. This sequence encodes CASSSPTGELFF. V usage is TRBV12-3 or TRBV12-4 and J usage is TRBJ2-2; D is uncertain. V was pared by 4 bases and J by 5 bases, with 5 bases between. This CDR3 spans 12 amino acids.

The chain uses TRBV2 and TRBJ1-1, with unresolved D. Looked up from germline, CDR1 is SNHLY and CDR2 is FYNNEI. V lost 6 bases, J lost 2 bases, and 19 bases lay in between. The CDR3 covers 16 residues. The CDR3 spells CASRYLFGVINTEAFF. As DNA, the CDR3 is TGTGCCAGCAGGTACCTTTTTGGGGTAATAAACACTGAAGCTTTCTTT.

The chain uses TRBV7-9 and TRBJ1-2; perhaps TRBD1 as D (6 bases). The CDR3 length is 15 residues. Between the trimmed V and J ends, which lost 5 bases and 6 bases, there was a span of 19 bases. Germline V gene lookup returns CDR1 SEHNR and CDR2 FQNEAQ (reference sequence). The DNA of the CDR3 is TGTGCCAGCAGCCCACAGGGTCAAGAGGGAAATGGCTACACCTTC. It encodes CASSPQGQEGNGYTF.

This clonotype was seen once. The chain combines TRBV6-1 with TRBJ2-4; TRBD2 matches at 7 bases. Germline V lookup: CDR1 MNHNS, CDR2 SASEGT. The CDR3 is 15 residues long. The V and J ends lost 6 bases and 1 base, in that order; junction bases with no gene match: 6. Here the CDR3 reads CASRKRGTAKNIQYF. Written as DNA, the CDR3 is TGTGCCAGCAGGAAGCGGGGTACGGCCAAAAACATTCAGTACTTC.

V usage is TRBV18 and J usage is TRBJ1-5; the match to TRBD1 covers 11 bases. CDR3 length equals 16 residues. V trimming: 2 bases; J trimming: 8 bases; junction bases outside the gene matches: 8. Germline CDR1 is KGHSH and CDR2 is LQKENI. DNA of the CDR3: TGTGCCAGCTCACCAACTGGACAGGGGGCCATGGAGCCCCAGCATTTT. Translating it yields CASSPTGQGAMEPQHF.

This clonotype appeared a few times. The chain joins TRBV6-1 to TRBJ2-3; D may match TRBD1 or TRBD2 (5 bases each). The CDR3 totals 12 residues. Germline lookup yields CDR1 MNHNS and CDR2 SASEGT. V was clipped by 9 bases and J by 4 bases, with 11 bases between them. The CDR3 loop reads CASSGSPDTQYF. The CDR3 DNA reads as TGTGCCAGTTCAGGGAGCCCAGATACGCAGTATTTT.

The chain has TRBV29-1 and TRBJ1-1, with 8 bases aligning to TRBD1. Losses at the gene ends were 6 bases for V and 6 bases for J; bases not matched to a gene: 6. Germline assignment: CDR1 SQVTM and CDR2 ANQGSEA. The CDR3 covers 12 residues. The chain's CDR3 is CSVQGEGAEAFF. The CDR3 DNA is TGCAGCGTACAGGGGGAGGGTGCTGAAGCTTTCTTT. Filled out from reference TRBV29-1 and TRBJ1-1, the complete variable domain reads SAVISQKPSRDICQRGTSLTIQCQVDSQVTMMFWYRQQPGQSLTLIATANQGSEATYESGFVIDKFPISRPNLTFSTLTVSNMSPEDSSIYLCSVQGEGAEAFFGQGTRLTVV.

The chain is built from TRBV6-5 and TRBJ1-1; D gene unclear. With 6 bases removed from V and 4 bases from J, the gap between germline ends came to 15 bases. Germline CDR1 reads MNHEY; CDR2 reads SVGAGI. CDR3 size: 14 residues. The CDR3 protein is CASRLAYGGTEAFF. The DNA of the CDR3 is TGTGCCAGCAGACTCGCCTACGGCGGCACTGAAGCTTTCTTT.

CDR3 amino acids: CSVEGGTGRTYEQYF. In DNA, the CDR3 is TGCAGCGTTGAGGGCGGGACAGGAAGAACCTACGAGCAGTACTTC. The rearrangement links TRBV29-1 to TRBJ2-7, with TRBD1 identical over 8 bases. Per germline, CDR1 SQVTM and CDR2 ANQGSEA. V gave up 3 bases and J gave up 2 bases; unmatched junction bases: 9. The CDR3 length is 15 residues.

The chain couples TRBV6-2 or TRBV6-3 to TRBJ2-7; 7 bases agree with TRBD2. The junction had 14 bases not matched to a gene; V was cut back by 7 bases and J by 2 bases. CDR3 length: 16 residues. CDR1 and CDR2 (germline): MNHEY, SVGEGT. The CDR3 nucleotides read TGTGCCAGCATCAAGGGAGGGACCGCAATTCCCTACGAGCAGTACTTC. As protein: CASIKGGTAIPYEQYF.

The CDR3 nucleotides are TGCGCCAGCAGCCAAGAACTAGCTGGTGAGCAGTTCTTC. The encoded protein is CASSQELAGEQFF. The chain employs TRBV4-3 and TRBJ2-1; a possible D gene is TRBD2 (6 bases). Trimming removed 0 bases from V and 9 bases from J, with 9 bases in between. CDR1 LGHNA and CDR2 YSLEER come from the germline V gene. The length of the CDR3 is 13 residues.

The chain recombines TRBV29-1 with TRBJ1-4, with TRBD1 as a possible D gene (6 bases). V was pared by 4 bases and J by 7 bases, with 13 bases between. This CDR3 is 13 amino acids long. CDR1 is SQVTM and CDR2 is ANQGSEA in the germline V gene. The CDR3: CSVGQATGEKLFF. In DNA form, the CDR3 reads TGCAGCGTTGGACAGGCCACGGGTGAAAAACTGTTTTTT.

V gene TRBV3-1 combines with J gene TRBJ2-1, with TRBD2 as a possible D gene (5 bases). Germline CDR1 reads LGHDT; CDR2 reads YNNKEL (reference sequence). CDR3 length equals 18 residues. The germline V and J ends were trimmed by 0 bases and 3 bases, with 18 bases remaining between them. CDR3 DNA: TGTGCCAGCAGCCAAGAGACCCCAGCGGCCACCGTCTACAATGAGCAGTTCTTC. Its protein is CASSQETPAATVYNEQFF.

This clonotype was seen once. The DNA for the CDR3 is TGTGCCAGCAGCCAATCGAGGGCAGTAGAAGCTTTCTTT. It encodes CASSQSRAVEAFF. The V call is TRBV16, the J call TRBJ1-1; D remains unclear. CDR3 size: 13 residues. V gave up 0 bases and J gave up 8 bases, with 10 bases separating them. Germline CDR1 reads KGHSY; CDR2 reads FQNENV.

The V and J genes are TRBV20-1 and TRBJ2-1, with 7 bases that match TRBD1. V trimming: 2 bases; J trimming: 6 bases; junction bases outside the gene matches: 10. The CDR3 has 15 residues. Germline CDR1 reads DFQATT; CDR2 reads SNEGSKA (reference sequence). Here the CDR3 reads CSARRQGGLANEQFF. The CDR3 nucleotides are TGCAGTGCTAGACGACAGGGCGGGCTAGCCAATGAGCAGTTCTTC.

V gene TRBV20-1 combines with J gene TRBJ2-1; D may match TRBD1 or TRBD2 (5 bases each). The CDR3 sequence is 14 residues long. V was pared by 4 bases and J by 2 bases, with 12 bases between. In germline, CDR1 is DFQATT, CDR2 SNEGSKA (reference sequence). The chain's CDR3 is CSAIPGPTYNEQFF. The DNA of the CDR3 is TGCAGTGCTATCCCGGGACCGACCTACAATGAGCAGTTCTTC.

This clonotype was seen more than once but under ten times. The V and J genes are TRBV7-9 and TRBJ2-1; D is uncertain. The CDR3 is 11 amino acids. Deletions cut 5 bases from V and 5 bases from J, with 4 bases between. The V gene's germline CDR1 is SEHNR and CDR2 FQNEAQ (reference sequence). CDR3 sequence reads: CASSDNNEQFF. The CDR3 DNA sequence: TGTGCCAGCAGCGACAACAATGAGCAGTTCTTC.

The chain carries TRBV20-1 and TRBJ2-4; either TRBD1 or TRBD2 may supply D (5 bases each). The germline gives CDR1 DFQATT, CDR2 SNEGSKA (reference sequence). CDR3 length: 15 residues. The V and J ends lost 3 bases and 2 bases respectively, with 14 bases between them. The CDR3 sequence is CSARESGGSKNIQYF. The CDR3, as DNA: TGCAGTGCTAGGGAAAGTGGGGGTTCCAAAAACATTCAGTACTTC.

The V gene is TRBV5-1, the J gene TRBJ2-6; D ambiguous. Germline V gives CDR1 SGHRS, CDR2 YFSETQ. The V and J ends lost 4 bases and 0 bases respectively, with 8 bases between them. This CDR3 has 15 residues. The CDR3 is CASSQTISGANVLTF. The CDR3 DNA follows: TGCGCCAGCAGCCAAACCATCTCTGGGGCCAACGTCCTGACTTTC.

This rearrangement joins TRBV12-3 or TRBV12-4 to TRBJ2-5; D could derive from TRBD1 or TRBD2 (5 bases each). Trimming cost V 7 bases and J 2 bases, with 17 bases left between them. This CDR3 spans 15 amino acids. The CDR3 DNA follows: TGTGCCAGCACACCCACGGGGCCTATTCAAGAGACCCAGTACTTC. This encodes CASTPTGPIQETQYF.